This T cell receptor beta chain was sequenced for a study of T cell responses to AZD1222 COVID-19 vaccine. Study outcomes and limitations: The sample set comprised mostly white British donors with more females, and clonal diversity was possibly underestimated. Receipt of two AZD1222 doses was followed by a rise in Spike-specific TCR breadth and depth.

The method was immunoSEQ multiplex PCR; TCRdb's version includes in-frame clones alone and lacks a portion of them. The sample records around 130,000 clones, about 90% being singletons. The CDR3 is 18 residues long. Germline-derived CDR1 and CDR2 are MNHNY and SVGAGI (reference sequence). Losses at the gene ends were 5 bases for V and 7 bases for J; bases not matched to a gene: 22. Remarks on this clone: The antigen remains undetermined.

Source: peripheral blood, taken on day 0 of AZD1222 vaccination. The rearrangement uses TRBV6-6 and TRBJ1-1; 7 bases are a match to TRBD1. The receptor's source is an adult in good health. CDR3 amino acids: CASSPPGGGRGGAGEAFF. In DNA, the CDR3 is TGTGCCAGCAGTCCCCCTGGAGGAGGGAGAGGGGGCGCGGGTGAAGCTTTCTTT.